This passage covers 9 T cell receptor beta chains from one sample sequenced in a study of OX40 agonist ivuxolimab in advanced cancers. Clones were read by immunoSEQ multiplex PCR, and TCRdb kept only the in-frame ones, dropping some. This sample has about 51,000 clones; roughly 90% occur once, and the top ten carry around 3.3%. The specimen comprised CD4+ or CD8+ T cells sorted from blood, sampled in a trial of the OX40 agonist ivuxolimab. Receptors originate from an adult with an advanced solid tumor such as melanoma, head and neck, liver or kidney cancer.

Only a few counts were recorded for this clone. The CDR3 DNA reads TGTGCCAGCAGTTTTGACAGCCCGTATGGCTACACCTTC. This encodes CASSFDSPYGYTF. This sequence joins TRBV28 and TRBJ1-2; possibly TRBD1 for D (5 bases). V lost 3 bases to trimming and J lost 5 bases, with 10 bases between them. This CDR3 spans 13 amino acids. The germline gives CDR1 MDHEN, CDR2 SYDVKM.

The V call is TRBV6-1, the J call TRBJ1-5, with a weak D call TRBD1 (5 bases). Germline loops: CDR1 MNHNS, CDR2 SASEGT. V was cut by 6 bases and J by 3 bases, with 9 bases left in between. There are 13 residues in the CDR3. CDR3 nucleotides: TGTGCCAGCAGGCGACAGTACAATCAGCCCCAGCATTTT. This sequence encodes CASRRQYNQPQHF.

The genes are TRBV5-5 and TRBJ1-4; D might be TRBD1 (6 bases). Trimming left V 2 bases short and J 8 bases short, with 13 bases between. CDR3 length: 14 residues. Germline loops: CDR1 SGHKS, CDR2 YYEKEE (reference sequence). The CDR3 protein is CASSLGGPLEKLFF. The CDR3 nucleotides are TGTGCCAGCAGCTTAGGGGGTCCCCTGGAAAAACTGTTTTTT.

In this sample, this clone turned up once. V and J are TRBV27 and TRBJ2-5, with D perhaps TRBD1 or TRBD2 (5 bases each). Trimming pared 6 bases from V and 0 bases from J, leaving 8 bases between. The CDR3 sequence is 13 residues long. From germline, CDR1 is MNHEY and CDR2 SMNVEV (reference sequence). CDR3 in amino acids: CASRGEYQETQYF. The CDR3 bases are TGTGCCAGCAGGGGGGAATACCAAGAGACCCAGTACTTC.

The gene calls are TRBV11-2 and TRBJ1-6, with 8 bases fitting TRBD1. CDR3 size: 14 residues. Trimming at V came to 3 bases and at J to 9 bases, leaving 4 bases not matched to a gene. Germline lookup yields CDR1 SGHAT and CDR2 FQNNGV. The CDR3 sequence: CASSFPGGTSPLHF. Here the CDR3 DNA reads TGTGCCAGCAGCTTCCCAGGGGGCACTTCACCCCTCCACTTT.

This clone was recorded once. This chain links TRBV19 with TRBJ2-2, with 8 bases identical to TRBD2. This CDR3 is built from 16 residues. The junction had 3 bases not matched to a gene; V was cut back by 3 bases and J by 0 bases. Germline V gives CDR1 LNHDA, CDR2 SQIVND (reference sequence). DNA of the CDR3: TGTGCCAGTAGTATGGTTAGCGGGGCGAACACCGGGGAGCTGTTTTTT. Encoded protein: CASSMVSGANTGELFF.

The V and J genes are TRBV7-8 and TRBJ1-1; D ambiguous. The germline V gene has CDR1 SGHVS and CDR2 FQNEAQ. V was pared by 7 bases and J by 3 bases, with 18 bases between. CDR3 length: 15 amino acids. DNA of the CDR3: TGTGCCAGCACCAACCCAGCCCCATCGGACACTGAAGCTTTCTTT. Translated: CASTNPAPSDTEAFF.

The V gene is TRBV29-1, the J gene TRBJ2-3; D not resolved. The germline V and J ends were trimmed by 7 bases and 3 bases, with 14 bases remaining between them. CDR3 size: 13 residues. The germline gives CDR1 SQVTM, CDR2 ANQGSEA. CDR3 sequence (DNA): TGCAGCGCTGGCCCGACAACTACAGATACGCAGTATTTT. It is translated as CSAGPTTTDTQYF.

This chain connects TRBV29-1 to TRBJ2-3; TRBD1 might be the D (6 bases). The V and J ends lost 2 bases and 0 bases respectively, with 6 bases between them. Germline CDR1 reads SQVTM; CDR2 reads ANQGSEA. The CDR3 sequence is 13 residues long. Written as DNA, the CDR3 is TGCAGCGTTGAAAGGGGGAGCACAGATACGCAGTATTTT. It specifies CSVERGSTDTQYF.